Below, 12 T cell receptor beta chains from the same sample are listed, as sequenced in a study of cytomegalovirus exposure and HLA in healthy donors. PCR used 60 Vbeta primers and 13 Jbeta primers. Produced via immunoSEQ multiplex PCR; TCRdb's table is partial and in-frame only. The sample yields approximately 150,000 clones, 75% seen once. Sequenced material: PBMCs. The receptors stem from a female donor in good health and CMV-seronegative.

The chain recombines TRBV7-9 with TRBJ1-6; no reliable D call. V was shortened by 1 base and J by 10 bases, with 8 bases between the two germline ends. Germline loops: CDR1 SEHNR, CDR2 FQNEAQ (reference sequence). The length of the CDR3 is 13 residues. The CDR3: CASSLENGSPLHF. Here the CDR3 DNA reads TGTGCCAGCAGCTTAGAGAACGGGTCACCCCTCCACTTT.

The genes are TRBV6-5 and TRBJ1-6; D call uncertain. Trimming removed 1 base at V and 7 bases at J, with 11 bases between. The germline V gene has CDR1 MNHEY and CDR2 SVGAGI. The CDR3 spans 15 residues. The CDR3 loop reads CASSYFVTENSPLHF. In DNA form, the CDR3 reads TGTGCCAGCAGTTACTTTGTAACAGAGAATTCACCCCTCCACTTT.

Remarks on this clone: At one end the junction does not follow the germline gene, possibly because of a read error. This chain links TRBV7-7 with TRBJ2-6; 9 positions agree with TRBD1. CDR1 is SSHAT and CDR2 is FNYEAQ in the germline V gene (reference sequence). This CDR3 region has 18 residues. The CDR3 loop is CASSPGTGRSSGANVLTF. The CDR3 nucleotides read TGTGCTAGCAGCCCCGGGACAGGGAGATCCTCTGGGGCCAACGTCCTGACTTTC. Together with reference TRBV7-7 and TRBJ2-6, the CDR3 gives the full variable domain: GAGVSQSPRYKVTKRGQDVTLRCDPISSHATLYWYQQALGQGPEFLTYFNYEAQPDKSGLPSDRFSAERPEGSISTLTIQRTEQRDSAMYRCASSPGTGRSSGANVLTFGAGSRLTVL.

J is TRBJ2-5 and V is TRBV5-1; possibly TRBD2 for D (6 bases). The CDR3 loop spans 17 amino acids. Looked up from germline, CDR1 is SGHRS and CDR2 is YFSETQ. V lost 5 bases and J 0 bases, leaving 20 bases between the germline ends. CDR3 protein: CASRPGGLARYQETQYF. CDR3 coding DNA: TGCGCCAGCAGACCTGGAGGGCTAGCAAGGTACCAAGAGACCCAGTACTTC. The full variable domain, rest sourced from reference TRBV5-1 and TRBJ2-5, is KAGVTQTPRYLIKTRGQQVTLSCSPISGHRSVSWYQQTPGQGLQFLFEYFSETQRNKGNFPGRFSGRQFSNSRSEMNVSTLELGDSALYLCASRPGGLARYQETQYFGPGTRLLVL.

DNA for the CDR3: TGCGCCAGCAGCTCCCACCCGTCGGACAGGGGGGTCTCAGATACGCAGTATTTT. Its translation is CASSSHPSDRGVSDTQYF. The chain joins TRBV5-1 to TRBJ2-3, with TRBD1 identical over 10 bases. This CDR3 is built from 18 residues. The germline V gene encodes CDR1 SGHRS and CDR2 YFSETQ. J lost 4 bases, V lost 3 bases, and 14 bases had no gene match.

The rearrangement uses TRBV4-3 and TRBJ1-1; D call uncertain. The CDR3 is 17 residues long. V gave up 2 bases and J gave up 1 base, with 17 bases separating them. CDR1 is LGHNA, CDR2 YSLEER, per germline. In DNA, the CDR3 is TGCGCCAGCAGCCAACCCAAGACTGGAGCGGGGAACACTGAAGCTTTCTTT. This encodes CASSQPKTGAGNTEAFF.

The chain couples TRBV5-1 to TRBJ2-5; 7 bases are a match to TRBD1. The CDR3 has 15 amino acids. Germline loops: CDR1 SGHRS, CDR2 YFSETQ. The trim removed 3 bases at V and 1 base at J, leaving 6 bases unmatched. The CDR3 region is CASSWGTALQETQYF. CDR3 sequence (DNA): TGCGCCAGCAGCTGGGGGACAGCCCTCCAAGAGACCCAGTACTTC.

This rearrangement joins TRBV11-3 to TRBJ2-1; 10 bases map to TRBD2. V trimming: 6 bases; J trimming: 10 bases; junction bases outside the gene matches: 15. Germline CDR1 reads SGHNT; CDR2 reads YENEEA. This CDR3 comprises 16 residues. The CDR3 DNA reads TGTGCCAGCAGTTGGGTCGCTAGCGGGGGAGGCGGGGAGCAGTTCTTC. It yields the protein CASSWVASGGGGEQFF.

This clone was found a few times. DNA of the CDR3: TGTGCCAGCAGCTTGTGGCGGACAGGGGACACCGGGGAGCTGTTTTTT. Its protein is CASSLWRTGDTGELFF. V is TRBV5-4 and J is TRBJ2-2, with 9 bases that match TRBD1. Germline V gene data show CDR1 as SGHNT and CDR2 as YYREEE (reference sequence). There are 16 residues in the CDR3. V lost 1 base to trimming and J lost 3 bases; unmatched junction nucleotides: 4.

V is TRBV28 and J is TRBJ1-4, with D possibly matching TRBD1 (5 bases). CDR1 and CDR2 (germline): MDHEN, SYDVKM. The V gene lost 6 bases and the J gene lost 10 bases, with 18 bases spanning the gap. The CDR3 consists of 14 residues. In DNA form, the CDR3 reads TGTGCCAGCAGATTGGGACTAGGCGAGGGAAAACTGTTTTTT. It specifies CASRLGLGEGKLFF.

The chain employs TRBV6-1 and TRBJ2-3; the D is unclear. CDR3 size: 13 residues. Trimming removed 4 bases at V and 3 bases at J, with 8 bases between. CDR1 is MNHNS and CDR2 is SASEGT in the germline V gene. CDR3 nucleotide sequence: TGTGCCAGCAGTGTCGGCGGAACAGATACGCAGTATTTT. Protein sequence: CASSVGGTDTQYF.

This clone was seen a few times. The chain links TRBV28 to TRBJ2-5; D is uncertain. V shed 7 bases and J shed 7 bases, with 13 bases lying between them. Germline V gene sequence: CDR1 MDHEN, CDR2 SYDVKM. The CDR3 contains 12 residues. DNA of the CDR3: TGTGCCAGCAAAGTCCCAAGAGGGACCCAGTACTTC. It codes for CASKVPRGTQYF.